These 22 T cell receptor beta chains came from one sample sequenced in a study of T cell changes during pregnancy in multiple sclerosis. Assay: immunoSEQ multiplex PCR; the TCRdb copy retains only in-frame clones and omits some. The sample has about 49,000 clones, roughly 94% seen once. The input for sequencing was CD8+ T cells from peripheral blood mononuclear cells, taken in the first trimester of pregnancy. These receptors came from a female donor with multiple sclerosis, enrolled in a pregnancy study.

The chain links TRBV5-6 to TRBJ2-3; 9 bases are a match to TRBD1. J lost 12 bases, V lost 2 bases, and 10 bases had no gene match. In germline, CDR1 is SGHDT, CDR2 YYEEEE. CDR3 length equals 14 residues. CDR3 sequence (DNA): TGTGCCAGCAGCTTCGGGACAGGGTCCACCCTACAGTATTTT. Amino acid sequence: CASSFGTGSTLQYF.

The chain is built from TRBV27 and TRBJ2-7; D unresolved. The CDR3 covers 13 residues. Trimming left V 2 bases short and J 3 bases short, with 8 bases between. Germline V CDR1 and CDR2: MNHEY, SMNVEV (reference sequence). CDR3 DNA sequence: TGTGCCAGCAGTTTAAACGAGCTCTACGAGCAGTACTTC. This translates into CASSLNELYEQYF.

J is TRBJ1-2 and V is TRBV28; no clear D. Germline V gene lookup returns CDR1 MDHEN and CDR2 SYDVKM. The V end was cut by 2 bases, the J end by 4 bases, with 5 bases between. This CDR3 comprises 12 residues. Here the CDR3 reads CASSLTGYGYTF. The CDR3 nucleotides read TGTGCCAGCAGTTTAACGGGCTATGGCTACACCTTC.

This clone was recorded a few times. Other DNA sequences from this sample encode an identical CDR3 as well. Written as DNA, the CDR3 is TGTGCCAGCAGCATCACAGAATCTGGGGCCAACGTCCTGACTTTC. Amino acid sequence: CASSITESGANVLTF. The chain carries TRBV7-9 and TRBJ2-6; D gene unclear. Per germline, CDR1 SEHNR and CDR2 FQNEAQ (reference sequence). The CDR3 contains 15 residues. The V end lost 5 bases, the J end lost 1 base, and 9 bases lay between the germline ends.

The chain combines TRBV7-2 with TRBJ2-7, with TRBD2 as a possible D gene (6 bases). CDR3 size: 13 residues. V gave up 1 base and J gave up 11 bases, with 15 bases separating them. Germline V gene data show CDR1 as SGHTA and CDR2 as FQGNSA. The CDR3 DNA sequence: TGTGCCAGCAGCTTAGACCCCGGACCGGGGGAGTACTTC. Translated, it gives CASSLDPGPGEYF.

The chain employs TRBV14 and TRBJ1-2; TRBD1 might be the D (6 bases). V lost 0 bases to trimming and J lost 2 bases, with 10 bases between them. The CDR3 extends over 15 amino acids. CDR1 is SGHDN, CDR2 FVKESK, per germline. CDR3 coding DNA: TGTGCCAGCAGCCAAGAGGGACACGCCAACTATGGCTACACCTTC. Translation: CASSQEGHANYGYTF.

V usage is TRBV28 and J usage is TRBJ2-2; D might be TRBD2 (5 bases). CDR1 MDHEN and CDR2 SYDVKM come from the germline V gene. The CDR3 runs to 15 residues. Deletions cut 7 bases from V and 2 bases from J, with 14 bases between. The CDR3 loop is CASIQSGSNTGELFF. The CDR3 bases are TGTGCCAGCATCCAGAGCGGTTCTAACACCGGGGAGCTGTTTTTT.

V and J are TRBV2 and TRBJ2-1, with 9 bases aligning to TRBD2. This CDR3 has 15 residues. Germline CDR1 is SNHLY and CDR2 is FYNNEI. V lost 5 bases to trimming and J lost 9 bases; unmatched junction nucleotides: 11. CDR3 DNA: TGTGCCAGCAGTCCCGGGACTAGCTCTCAAGGTGAGCAGTTCTTC. Amino acid sequence: CASSPGTSSQGEQFF.

The chain combines TRBV10-3 with TRBJ1-2, with 8 bases aligning to TRBD1. CDR1 ENHRY and CDR2 SYGVKD come from the germline V gene. This CDR3 has 14 residues. With V trimmed by 7 bases and J by 8 bases, 12 bases remained unmatched. As DNA, the CDR3 is TGTGCCATCACCCTGCACACAGGGGGTGGAGGCTACACCTTC. It yields the protein CAITLHTGGGGYTF.

This clone was detected only a few times. The CDR3 nucleotides are TGTGCCAGCAGCCCTAGTCTAGCGGGAGGGGAAGATACGCAGTATTTT. This codes for CASSPSLAGGEDTQYF. This chain uses TRBV4-2 with TRBJ2-3, with 12 bases identical to TRBD2. V shed 4 bases, J shed 5 bases, and the junction held 7 bases outside the gene matches. The CDR3 runs 16 residues. CDR1 LGHNA and CDR2 YNFKEQ come from the germline V gene.

The chain uses TRBV7-3 and TRBJ2-3; 8 nucleotides agree with TRBD1. CDR3 length equals 16 residues. With 4 bases clipped from V and 2 bases from J, the junction kept 8 bases outside the gene matches. In germline, CDR1 is SGHTA, CDR2 FQGTGA. The DNA of the CDR3 is TGTGCCAGCAGCTCCCCTCGGACAGGGCCCACAGATACGCAGTATTTT. As protein: CASSSPRTGPTDTQYF.

The chain combines TRBV4-1 with TRBJ2-7; possible D gene TRBD2, 6 bases. Germline assignment: CDR1 MGHRA and CDR2 YSYEKL. Trimming took off 5 bases at V and 3 bases at J, with 14 bases between the two ends. The CDR3 spans 14 residues. This CDR3 reads CASSYREPHYEQYF. CDR3 bases: TGCGCCAGCAGCTACCGGGAGCCCCACTACGAGCAGTACTTC.

The V call is TRBV5-4, the J call TRBJ2-1; the match to TRBD1 covers 9 bases. Germline V gene data show CDR1 as SGHNT and CDR2 as YYREEE (reference sequence). The CDR3 length is 17 residues. The V and J ends lost 0 bases and 2 bases, in that order; junction bases with no gene match: 6. The CDR3 reads CASSLGQGGRTYNEQFF. The CDR3 DNA sequence: TGTGCCAGCAGCTTGGGACAGGGGGGTCGGACCTACAATGAGCAGTTCTTC.

V usage is TRBV14 and J usage is TRBJ1-5; D uncertain. The V end was cut by 0 bases, the J end by 6 bases, with 6 bases between. The CDR3 totals 13 residues. Per the germline V gene, CDR1 is SGHDN and CDR2 is FVKESK. The DNA for the CDR3 is TGTGCCAGCAGCCAAGACACGGGTCAGCCCCAGCATTTT. As protein: CASSQDTGQPQHF.

The chain joins TRBV2 to TRBJ2-5, with D perhaps TRBD1 (6 bases). Germline assignment: CDR1 SNHLY and CDR2 FYNNEI. Trimming shortened V by 6 bases and J by 4 bases, and 21 bases separated the two germline ends. This CDR3 contains 16 residues. CDR3 bases: TGTGCCAGCAGGGCACAGGGACGGATCAGCATAGAGACCCAGTACTTC. This gives the protein CASRAQGRISIETQYF.

V is TRBV7-3 and J is TRBJ2-7, with D possibly TRBD2 on 6 matching bases. Trimming removed 5 bases at V and 8 bases at J, with 13 bases between. In germline, CDR1 is SGHTA, CDR2 FQGTGA. The CDR3 extends over 12 amino acids. The CDR3 sequence is CASSGEEGQQYF. CDR3 in DNA: TGTGCCAGCAGCGGGGAGGAGGGTCAGCAGTACTTC. The full variable domain, completed using reference TRBV7-3 and TRBJ2-7, is GAGVSQTPSNKVTEKGKYVELRCDPISGHTALYWYRQSLGQGPEFLIYFQGTGAADDSGLPNDRFFAVRPEGSVSTLKIQRTERGDSAVYLCASSGEEGQQYFGPGTRLTVT.

The chain recombines TRBV7-2 with TRBJ2-2; D remains unclear. The germline V gene encodes CDR1 SGHTA and CDR2 FQGNSA. V was pared by 1 base and J by 6 bases, with 3 bases between. The CDR3 has 12 amino acids. CDR3 sequence (DNA): TGTGCCAGCAGCTTAGGAGCCGGGGAGCTGTTTTTT. Its translation is CASSLGAGELFF.

This clone was observed a few times. The rearrangement joins TRBV25-1 to TRBJ1-1; D unresolved. V dropped 0 bases and J dropped 4 bases, with 3 bases sitting between them. CDR3 size: 12 residues. The V gene's germline CDR1 is MGHDK and CDR2 SYGVNS. In DNA form, the CDR3 reads TGTGCCAGCAGTGAATACGGCACTGAAGCTTTCTTT. This translates into CASSEYGTEAFF. Combining the CDR3 with reference TRBV25-1 and TRBJ1-1 gives the whole variable domain EADIYQTPRYLVIGTGKKITLECSQTMGHDKMYWYQQDPGMELHLIHYSYGVNSTEKGDLSSESTVSRIRTEHFPLTLESARPSHTSQYLCASSEYGTEAFFGQGTRLTVV.

V usage is TRBV27 and J usage is TRBJ2-1; D call uncertain. CDR1 and CDR2 from the germline V gene are MNHEY and SMNVEV (reference sequence). V was clipped by 10 bases and J by 0 bases, with 19 bases between them. This CDR3 contains 16 residues. The CDR3 DNA is TGTGCCACTCTGGCTAGTCCCTCATACTCCTACAATGAGCAGTTCTTC. Translating it yields CATLASPSYSYNEQFF.

The rearrangement joins TRBV2 to TRBJ1-4, with 10 bases fitting TRBD1. Germline loops: CDR1 SNHLY, CDR2 FYNNEI. This CDR3 is built from 18 residues. The J segment lost 6 bases and the V segment lost 6 bases, leaving 16 bases of the junction unmatched. In DNA, the CDR3 is TGTGCCAGCAGCGCCCTCCTTTTGGGACAGGGGAGAGATGAAAAACTGTTTTTT. Amino acid sequence: CASSALLLGQGRDEKLFF.

This chain links TRBV10-3 with TRBJ2-1; 11 nucleotides line up with TRBD2. Losses at the gene ends were 5 bases for V and 5 bases for J; bases not matched to a gene: 8. The CDR3 spans 16 residues. The germline V gene has CDR1 ENHRY and CDR2 SYGVKD. The CDR3 sequence is CAISNTRLAGNNEQFF. In DNA form, the CDR3 reads TGTGCCATCAGTAACACAAGACTAGCGGGAAACAATGAGCAGTTCTTC.

This rearrangement joins TRBV19 to TRBJ2-7; TRBD1 aligns across 9 bases. Per the germline V gene, CDR1 is LNHDA and CDR2 is SQIVND (reference sequence). After removal of 1 base from V and 3 bases from J, the junction contained 1 base not matched to a gene. The CDR3 has 14 residues. The CDR3: CASSIGDRVYEQYF. The CDR3 DNA sequence: TGTGCCAGTAGTATAGGGGACAGGGTCTACGAGCAGTACTTC.